This note documents a single TCR beta chain sequence. What this receptor recognizes is not known. No base qualities exist here, and no much larger clone lies one base off it. This sample was taken from a study of T cell changes during pregnancy in multiple sclerosis (dated by TCRdb to about 2019). For the wider study: The study looked at changes in the T cell repertoire across pregnancy in women with multiple sclerosis.

Receptor amplification or capture employed the immunoSEQ multiplex PCR assay. As stored in TCRdb, this immuneACCESS dataset retains in-frame rearrangements with V and J assigned. A fraction of the clones does not appear; measured against another copy, unresolved V genes explain less than half of the discrepancy, and the remainder lacks a known reason. A total of about 60,000 clones appear in this sample, 92% of them only once. The biggest ten clones account for 2.3% of the sample. V ends up 7 bases short and J 2 bases short, with an unmatched junction base count of 16. From the germline V gene, CDR1 is SQVTM and CDR2 is ANQGSEA. From cysteine to phenylalanine, the CDR3 is 17 amino acids long. Of the read, only the CDR3 DNA is kept; its 51 bases are in frame from base 1.

The rearranged chain carries TRBV29-1 and TRBJ2-3, with 9 junctional bases fitting TRBD2. This clonotype originated in a female donor with multiple sclerosis, enrolled in a pregnancy study. Source: peripheral blood, taken in the first trimester of pregnancy. The encoded CDR3 is CSARGWWIAGATDTQYF. The DNA sequence is given as TGCAGCGCCCGGGGTTGGTGGATAGCGGGAGCCACAGATACGCAGTATTTT.